These T cell receptor beta chains were read from a single sample in a study of blood T cell repertoires in COVID-19. Libraries were prepared by immunoSEQ multiplex PCR; TCRdb keeps only in-frame clonotypes and omits some of them. The data contain 100,000 to 150,000 clones, around four fifths of them singletons. Sequenced sample: peripheral blood. The receptors here all came from a man aged 55-75 years with acute or convalescent COVID-19. The CDR3 runs from the conserved cysteine through the conserved F or W. The order of the fields is CDR3 protein, V gene.

CDR3: CSAQKGWSGVNEQFF
V: TRBV29-1

CDR3: CASTANYGYTF
V: TRBV28

CDR3: CAISGTSGYQETQYF
V: TRBV10-3

CDR3: CSAKQGHEQYF
V: TRBV20-1

CDR3: CASSFLGGGQYYGYTF
V: TRBV19

CDR3: CAWSVGAGELFF
V: TRBV30

CDR3: CASTGTALAGELFF
V: TRBV3-1/TRBV3-2

CDR3: CASSQGPRDTFNTEAFF
V: TRBV4-1

CDR3: CASSIKRTGGDTEAFF
V: TRBV18

CDR3: CASSLPLPWTESYEQYF
V: TRBV27

CDR3: CASSSPVGGETQYF
V: TRBV28

CDR3: CASRLGLAGTDTQYF
V: TRBV2

CDR3: CASSSQGGELFF
V: TRBV7-3

CDR3: CASSFGQANEKLFF
V: TRBV13

CDR3: CASSQPSGRASNF
V: TRBV28

CDR3: CSGRTARASTEAFF
V: TRBV29-1

CDR3: CASSVNSGGHTDTQYF
V: TRBV9

CDR3: CASSLRQGAYNEQFF
V: TRBV7-8

CDR3: CASSKTGRTDTQYF
V: TRBV19

CDR3: CASSAPGQGRLGYTF
V: TRBV25-1

CDR3: CASNPRQGAIYGYTF
V: TRBV27

CDR3: CATSPGTTQPQHF
V: TRBV24-1

CDR3: CASSLDSRRGYTF
V: TRBV27

CDR3: CSASSVAGVKAPSRYNEQFF
V: TRBV20-1

CDR3: CASSLIGLAGGGTDTQYF
V: TRBV28

CDR3: CASSLGTSGRDSYNEQFF
V: TRBV5-1

CDR3: CASDDSSYEQYF
V: TRBV6-5

CDR3: CSASPGMETQYF
V: TRBV20-1

CDR3: CASDRTGGTGELFF
V: TRBV2

CDR3: CASSLVPAREANTEAFF
V: TRBV7-6

CDR3: CASSGGQISNEQFF
V: TRBV5-1

CDR3: CATRGTASGNTIYF
V: TRBV27

CDR3: CATSEGTPGYSGYTF
V: TRBV24-1

CDR3: CASSFTDPRREQFF
V: TRBV28